The present T cell receptor beta chain was sequenced within a study of T cells in Graves' hyperthyroidism and ophthalmopathy. Amplification yielded TCR beta CDR3 regions, with RNA transcripts as the source. The HTBI primer set served for first-round RT-PCR of the TCR CDR3. Each CDR3 protein is one row after TCRdb ran MiXCR on the multiplex PCR reads. The profile covers 700,000 to 850,000 distinct CDR3 sequences, with 30% to 40% appearing a single time and 30% to 40% taken by the ten largest. Among the patients, aged 18 to 65, hyperthyroidism was newly diagnosed and had lasted under 2 months. Patients showing uncontrolled infection, other autoimmune disease, pregnancy or lactation were ineligible. Per the germline V gene, CDR1 is LGHNA and CDR2 is YSLEER. V lost 1 base, J lost 6 bases, and 7 bases lay in between. This CDR3 is 14 amino acids long.

The sequence came from a woman aged 35 to 49 with Graves' hyperthyroidism. The source material was blood. The gene calls are TRBV4-3 and TRBJ1-6; no clear D. In DNA, the CDR3 is TGCGCCAGCAGCCAAGGGTGGGTTAATTCACCCCTCCACTTT. Its protein product is CASSQGWVNSPLHF.